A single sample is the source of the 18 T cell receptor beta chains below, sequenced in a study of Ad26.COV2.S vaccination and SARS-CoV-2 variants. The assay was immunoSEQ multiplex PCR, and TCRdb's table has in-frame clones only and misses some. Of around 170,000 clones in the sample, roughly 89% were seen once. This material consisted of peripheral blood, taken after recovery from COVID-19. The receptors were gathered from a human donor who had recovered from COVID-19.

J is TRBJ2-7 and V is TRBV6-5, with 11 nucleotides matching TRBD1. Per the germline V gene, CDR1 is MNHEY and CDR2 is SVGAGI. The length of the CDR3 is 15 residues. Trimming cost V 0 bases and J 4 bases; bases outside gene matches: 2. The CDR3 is CASSYSGQGAYEQYF. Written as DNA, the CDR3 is TGTGCCAGCAGTTACTCCGGACAGGGGGCATACGAGCAGTACTTC.

Here the CDR3 DNA reads TGTGCCAGCAGCGGTAGCGGGGTCAATGAGCAGTTCTTC. It translates to CASSGSGVNEQFF. The chain carries TRBV9 and TRBJ2-1; 8 bases agree with TRBD2. The CDR3 spans 13 residues. Germline CDR1 and CDR2: SGDLS and YYNGEE. With V trimmed by 3 bases and J by 6 bases, 2 bases remained unmatched.

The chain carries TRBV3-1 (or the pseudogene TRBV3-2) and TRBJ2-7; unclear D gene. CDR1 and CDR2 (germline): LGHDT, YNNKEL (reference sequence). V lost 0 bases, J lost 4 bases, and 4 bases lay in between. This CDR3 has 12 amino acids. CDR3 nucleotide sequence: TGTGCCAGCAGCCAAGACAGTTACGAGCAGTACTTC. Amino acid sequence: CASSQDSYEQYF.

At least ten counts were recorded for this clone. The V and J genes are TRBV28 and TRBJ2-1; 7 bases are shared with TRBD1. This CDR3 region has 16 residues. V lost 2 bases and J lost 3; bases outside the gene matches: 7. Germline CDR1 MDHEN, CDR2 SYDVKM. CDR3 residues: CASSLRGQPFYNEQFF. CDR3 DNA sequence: TGTGCCAGCAGTTTACGGGGACAGCCTTTCTACAATGAGCAGTTCTTC.

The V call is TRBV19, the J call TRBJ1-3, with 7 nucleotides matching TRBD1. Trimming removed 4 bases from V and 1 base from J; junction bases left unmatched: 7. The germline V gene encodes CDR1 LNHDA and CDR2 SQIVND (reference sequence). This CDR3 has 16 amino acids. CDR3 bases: TGTGCCAGTAGTAGCAACAGGGGCCTGTCTGGAAACACCATATATTTT. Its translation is CASSSNRGLSGNTIYF.

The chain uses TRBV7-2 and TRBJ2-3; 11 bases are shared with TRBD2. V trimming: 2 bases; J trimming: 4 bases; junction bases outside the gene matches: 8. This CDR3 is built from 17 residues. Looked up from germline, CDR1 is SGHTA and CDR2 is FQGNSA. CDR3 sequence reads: CASSLWGLADGADTQYF. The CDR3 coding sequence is TGTGCCAGCAGCTTATGGGGACTAGCGGACGGGGCAGATACGCAGTATTTT.

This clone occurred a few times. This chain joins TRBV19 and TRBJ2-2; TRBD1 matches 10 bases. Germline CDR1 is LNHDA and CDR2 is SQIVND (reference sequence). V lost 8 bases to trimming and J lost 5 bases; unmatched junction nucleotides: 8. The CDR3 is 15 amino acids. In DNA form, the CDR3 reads TGTGCCAGTTCAAAGGGACAGGGGCCTACCGGGGAGCTGTTTTTT. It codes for CASSKGQGPTGELFF.

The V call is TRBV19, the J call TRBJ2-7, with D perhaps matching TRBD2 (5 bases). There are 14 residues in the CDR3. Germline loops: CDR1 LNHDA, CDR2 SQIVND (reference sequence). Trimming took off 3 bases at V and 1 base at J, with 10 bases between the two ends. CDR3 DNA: TGTGCCAGTAGTATCGTAGAGGGATCCTACGAGCAGTACTTC. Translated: CASSIVEGSYEQYF.

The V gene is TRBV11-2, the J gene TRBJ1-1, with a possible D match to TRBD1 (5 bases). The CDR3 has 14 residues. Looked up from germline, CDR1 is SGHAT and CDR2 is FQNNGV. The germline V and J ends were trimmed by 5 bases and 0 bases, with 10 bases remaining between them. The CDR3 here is CASSPGLVNTEAFF. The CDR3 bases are TGTGCCAGCAGCCCGGGACTAGTGAACACTGAAGCTTTCTTT.

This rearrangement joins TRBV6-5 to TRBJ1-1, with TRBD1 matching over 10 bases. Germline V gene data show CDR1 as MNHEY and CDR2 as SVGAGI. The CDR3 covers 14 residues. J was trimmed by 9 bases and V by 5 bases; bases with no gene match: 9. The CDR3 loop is CASSPPGQGIKAFF. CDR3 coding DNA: TGTGCCAGCAGTCCCCCGGGACAGGGGATCAAAGCTTTCTTT.

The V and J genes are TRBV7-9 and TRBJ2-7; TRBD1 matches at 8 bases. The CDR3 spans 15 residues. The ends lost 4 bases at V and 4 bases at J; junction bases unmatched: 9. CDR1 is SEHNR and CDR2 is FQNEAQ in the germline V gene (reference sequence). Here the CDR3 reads CASSSPSGGSYEQYF. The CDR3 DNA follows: TGTGCCAGCAGCTCGCCTTCAGGGGGCTCTTACGAGCAGTACTTC.

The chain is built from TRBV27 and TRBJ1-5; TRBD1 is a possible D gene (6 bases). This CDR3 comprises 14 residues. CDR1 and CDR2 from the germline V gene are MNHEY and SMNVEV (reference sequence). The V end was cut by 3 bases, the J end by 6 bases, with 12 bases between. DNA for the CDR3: TGTGCCAGCAGTTTTTCGGGGGGCGGTCAGCCCCAGCATTTT. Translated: CASSFSGGGQPQHF.

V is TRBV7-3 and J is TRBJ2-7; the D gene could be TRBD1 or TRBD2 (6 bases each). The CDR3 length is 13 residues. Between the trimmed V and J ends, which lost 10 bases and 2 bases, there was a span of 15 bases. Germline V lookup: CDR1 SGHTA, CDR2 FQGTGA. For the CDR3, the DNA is TGTGCCACCCTTGGGGGGCCAGCCTACGAGCAGTACTTC. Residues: CATLGGPAYEQYF.

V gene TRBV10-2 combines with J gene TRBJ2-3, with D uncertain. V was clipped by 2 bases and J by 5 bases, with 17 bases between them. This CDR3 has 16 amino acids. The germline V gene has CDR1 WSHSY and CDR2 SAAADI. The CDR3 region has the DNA TGCGCCAGCAGTGAGCCACTTCCTAGGTCCTTAGATACGCAGTATTTT. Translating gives CASSEPLPRSLDTQYF.

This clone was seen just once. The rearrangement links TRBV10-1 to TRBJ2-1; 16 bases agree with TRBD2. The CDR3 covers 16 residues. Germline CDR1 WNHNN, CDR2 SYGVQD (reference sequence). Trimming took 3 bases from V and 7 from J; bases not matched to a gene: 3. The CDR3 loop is CASSDPGLAGGNEQFF. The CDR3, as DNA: TGCGCCAGCAGTGACCCGGGACTAGCGGGAGGGAATGAGCAGTTCTTC.

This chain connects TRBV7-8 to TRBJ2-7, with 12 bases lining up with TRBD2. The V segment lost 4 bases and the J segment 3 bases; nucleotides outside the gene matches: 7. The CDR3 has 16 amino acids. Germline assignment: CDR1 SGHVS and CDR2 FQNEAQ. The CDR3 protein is CASSWEPSGRGYEQYF. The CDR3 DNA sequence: TGTGCCAGCAGCTGGGAACCTAGCGGGAGGGGCTACGAGCAGTACTTC. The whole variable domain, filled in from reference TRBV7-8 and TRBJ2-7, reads GAGVSQSPRYKVAKRGQDVALRCDPISGHVSLFWYQQALGQGPEFLTYFQNEAQLDKSGLPSDRFFAERPEGSVSTLKIQRTQQEDSAVYLCASSWEPSGRGYEQYFGPGTRLTVT.

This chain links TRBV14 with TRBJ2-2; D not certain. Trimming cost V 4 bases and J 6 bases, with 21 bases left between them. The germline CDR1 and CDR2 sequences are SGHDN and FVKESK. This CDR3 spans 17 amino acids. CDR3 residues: CASSPIPMWVGAGELFF. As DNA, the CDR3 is TGTGCCAGCAGCCCAATACCGATGTGGGTAGGCGCCGGGGAGCTGTTTTTT. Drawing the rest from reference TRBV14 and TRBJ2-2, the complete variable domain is EAGVTQFPSHSVIEKGQTVTLRCDPISGHDNLYWYRRVMGKEIKFLLHFVKESKQDESGMPNNRFLAERTGGTYSTLKVQPAELEDSGVYFCASSPIPMWVGAGELFFGEGSRLTVL.

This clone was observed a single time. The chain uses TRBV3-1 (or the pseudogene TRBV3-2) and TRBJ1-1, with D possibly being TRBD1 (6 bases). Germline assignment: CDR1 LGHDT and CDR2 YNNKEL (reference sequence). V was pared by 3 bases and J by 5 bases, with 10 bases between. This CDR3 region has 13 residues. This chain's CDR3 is CASSHEGGTEAFF. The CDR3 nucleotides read TGTGCCAGCAGCCACGAAGGGGGAACTGAAGCTTTCTTT.